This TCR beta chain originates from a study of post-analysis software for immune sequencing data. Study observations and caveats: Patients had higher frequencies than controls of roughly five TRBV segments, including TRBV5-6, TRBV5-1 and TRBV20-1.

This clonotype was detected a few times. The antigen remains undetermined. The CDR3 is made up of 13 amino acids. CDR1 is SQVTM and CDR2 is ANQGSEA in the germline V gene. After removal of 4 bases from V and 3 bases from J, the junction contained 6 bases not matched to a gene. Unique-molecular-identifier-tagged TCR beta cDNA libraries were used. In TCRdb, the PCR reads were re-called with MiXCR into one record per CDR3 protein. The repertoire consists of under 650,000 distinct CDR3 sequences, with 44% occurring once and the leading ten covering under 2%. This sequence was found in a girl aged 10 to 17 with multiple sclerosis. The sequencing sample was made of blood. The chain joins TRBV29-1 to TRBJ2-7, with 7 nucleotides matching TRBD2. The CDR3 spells CSVGGGEIYEQYF. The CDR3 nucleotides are TGCAGCGTTGGGGGGGGGGAGATCTACGAGCAGTACTTC.